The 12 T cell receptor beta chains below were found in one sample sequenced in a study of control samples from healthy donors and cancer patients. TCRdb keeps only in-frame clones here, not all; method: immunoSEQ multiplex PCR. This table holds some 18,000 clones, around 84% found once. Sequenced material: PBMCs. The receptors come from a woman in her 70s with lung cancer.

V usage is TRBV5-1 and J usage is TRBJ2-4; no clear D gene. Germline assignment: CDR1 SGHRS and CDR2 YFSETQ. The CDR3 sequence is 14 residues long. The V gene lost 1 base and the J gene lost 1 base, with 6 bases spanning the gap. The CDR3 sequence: CASSLSGAKNIQYF. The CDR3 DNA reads TGCGCCAGCAGCTTGTCTGGGGCCAAAAACATTCAGTACTTC. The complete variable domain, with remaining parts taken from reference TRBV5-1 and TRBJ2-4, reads KAGVTQTPRYLIKTRGQQVTLSCSPISGHRSVSWYQQTPGQGLQFLFEYFSETQRNKGNFPGRFSGRQFSNSRSEMNVSTLELGDSALYLCASSLSGAKNIQYFGAGTRLSVL.

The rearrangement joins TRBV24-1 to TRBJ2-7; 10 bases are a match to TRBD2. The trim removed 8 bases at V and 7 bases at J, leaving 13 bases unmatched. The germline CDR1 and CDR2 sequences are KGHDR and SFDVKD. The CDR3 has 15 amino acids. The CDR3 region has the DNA TGTGCCACCAACCCCGGACTAGCGGATCCTAGAGAGCAGTACTTC. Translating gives CATNPGLADPREQYF.

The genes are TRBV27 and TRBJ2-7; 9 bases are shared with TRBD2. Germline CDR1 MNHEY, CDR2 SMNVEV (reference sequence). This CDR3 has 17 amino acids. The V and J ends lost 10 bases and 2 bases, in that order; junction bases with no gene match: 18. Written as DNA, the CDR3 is TGTGCCACCCAACGTCTGGGCCCGGGACTAGCAACCTACGAGCAGTACTTC. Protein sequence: CATQRLGPGLATYEQYF.

The CDR3 DNA sequence: TGTGCCACCAGCTCCGGGACTAGCGCTTACAATGAGCAGTTCTTC. Translating gives CATSSGTSAYNEQFF. The chain recombines TRBV15 with TRBJ2-1; 10 nucleotides match TRBD2. V gave up 5 bases and J gave up 4 bases; unmatched junction bases: 5. This CDR3 contains 15 residues. Germline CDR1 reads LNHNV; CDR2 reads YYDKDF (reference sequence).

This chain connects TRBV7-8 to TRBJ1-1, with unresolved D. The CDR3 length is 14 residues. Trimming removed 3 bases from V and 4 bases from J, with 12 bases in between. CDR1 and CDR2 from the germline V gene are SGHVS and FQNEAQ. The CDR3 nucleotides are TGTGCCAGCAGCTTCCGGGCCCCGGGCACTGAAGCTTTCTTT. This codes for CASSFRAPGTEAFF.

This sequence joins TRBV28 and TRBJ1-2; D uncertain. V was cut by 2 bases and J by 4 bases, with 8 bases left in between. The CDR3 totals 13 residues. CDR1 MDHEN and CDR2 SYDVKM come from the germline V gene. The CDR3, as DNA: TGTGCCAGCAGTTTAGCGCAAAGCTATGGCTACACCTTC. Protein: CASSLAQSYGYTF.

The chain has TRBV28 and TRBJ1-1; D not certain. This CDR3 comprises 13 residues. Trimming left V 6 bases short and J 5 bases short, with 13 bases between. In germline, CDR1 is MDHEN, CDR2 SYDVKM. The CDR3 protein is CASRATRETEAFF. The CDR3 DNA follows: TGTGCCAGCAGAGCCACGAGGGAGACTGAAGCTTTCTTT.

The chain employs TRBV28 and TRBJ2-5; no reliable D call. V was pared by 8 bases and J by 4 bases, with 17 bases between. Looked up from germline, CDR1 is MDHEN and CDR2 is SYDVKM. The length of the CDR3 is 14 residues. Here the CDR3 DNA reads TGTGCCAGCGAATCCCAACCTGCCGGAGAGACCCAGTACTTC. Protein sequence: CASESQPAGETQYF.

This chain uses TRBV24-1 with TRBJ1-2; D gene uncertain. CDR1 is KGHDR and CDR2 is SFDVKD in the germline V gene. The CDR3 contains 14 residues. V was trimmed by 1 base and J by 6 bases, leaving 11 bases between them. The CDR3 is CATSDFGEGNGYTF. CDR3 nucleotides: TGTGCCACCAGTGATTTTGGGGAGGGCAATGGCTACACCTTC.

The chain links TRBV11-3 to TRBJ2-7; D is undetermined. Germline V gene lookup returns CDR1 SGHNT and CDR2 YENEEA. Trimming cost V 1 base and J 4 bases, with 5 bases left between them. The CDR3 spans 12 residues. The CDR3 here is CASSLVGYEQYF. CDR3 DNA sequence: TGTGCCAGCAGCTTAGTAGGATACGAGCAGTACTTC.

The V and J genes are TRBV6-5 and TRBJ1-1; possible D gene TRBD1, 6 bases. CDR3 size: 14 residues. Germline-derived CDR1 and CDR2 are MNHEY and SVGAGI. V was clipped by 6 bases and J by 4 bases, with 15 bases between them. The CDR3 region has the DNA TGTGCCAGCAGACGCCCCGGGGGCTCCACTGAAGCTTTCTTT. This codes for CASRRPGGSTEAFF.

This CDR3 is CASSGRGIEGYTF. The CDR3 nucleotides are TGCGCCAGCAGTGGGAGGGGGATAGAAGGCTACACCTTC. The rearrangement links TRBV10-2 to TRBJ1-2; tentatively, D is TRBD1 (6 bases). V was pared by 4 bases and J by 8 bases, with 14 bases between. This CDR3 has 13 residues. CDR1 WSHSY and CDR2 SAAADI come from the germline V gene.